This TCR beta chain was captured by sequencing in a study of T cells after posttransplantation cyclophosphamide. Regarding the study as a whole: TRB overlap between skin or GI tissue T cells and blood was limited. Later post-transplant blood repertoires were often dominated by donor CD8+ memory clones. Recipient CMV seropositivity and CMV reactivation strongly tracked TRB clonality.

Points on this clone: Antigen unknown.

Cells defined as naive were viable CD3+CD4+ or CD3+CD8+ and CCR7+CD45RA+CD45RO-CD95-CD27+CD28+. On the day of bone marrow donation, the related graft donor provided peripheral blood. The CDR3 contains 15 residues. V gave up 6 bases and J gave up 4 bases; unmatched junction bases: 6. The germline CDR1 and CDR2 sequences are ENHRY and SYGVKD. This table comes from immunoSEQ multiplex PCR, and its TCRdb copy is limited to in-frame clones, with some not included. The sample includes about 32,000 clones, over 75% seen only once; the top ten take roughly 0.096%. This chain connects TRBV10-3 to TRBJ2-1, with 10 positions matching TRBD2. This clonotype originated in a man aged 30-40 years in good health and a related stem cell transplant donor. Material for sequencing was naive CD4+ T cells sorted from blood. DNA of the CDR3: TGTGCCATCAGCGATAGCGGGGGGCGGTACAATGAGCAGTTCTTC. This encodes CAISDSGGRYNEQFF.